This T cell receptor (beta chain) was sequenced during a study of control samples from healthy donors and cancer patients. Sequenced by immunoSEQ multiplex PCR; TCRdb stores in-frame clones only, minus some. The sample has 75,000 to 100,000 clones, approximately 92% seen once. V was shortened by 5 bases and J by 1 base, with 14 bases between the two germline ends. CDR1 SEHNR and CDR2 FQNEAQ come from the germline V gene (reference sequence). The CDR3 is made up of 15 amino acids. Specimen: blood. The receptor's source is a human donor in good health. The donor label of this sample is uncertain. This rearrangement joins TRBV7-9 to TRBJ1-1; D is unclear. CDR3 DNA: TGTGCCAGCAGCCCACAGCCGACGGAGAACACTGAAGCTTTCTTT. It is translated as CASSPQPTENTEAFF.